This T cell receptor beta chain was documented in a study of blood T cell repertoires in COVID-19. Study background: PBMCs, B-cell-depleted T cells, or T cells provided the cDNA or gDNA that made up the material.

This table comes from immunoSEQ multiplex PCR, and its TCRdb copy is limited to in-frame clones, with some not included. The data show approximately 85,000 clones, 70% to 90% seen once. Sequences were obtained from peripheral blood. The clonotype was recovered from a man between 45 and 60 years old with active or convalescent COVID-19.

CDR3 nucleotide sequence: TGTGCCAGTAGTTCTACAGGGCCCGCGTTAAGGGGCTACACCTTC. Its translation: CASSSTGPALRGYTF. V is TRBV19 and J is TRBJ1-2; D may be TRBD1 (6 bases). This CDR3 has 15 amino acids. V gave up 5 bases and J gave up 8 bases, with 21 bases separating them. Looked up from germline, CDR1 is LNHDA and CDR2 is SQIVND (reference sequence). Looking up the rest from reference TRBV19 and TRBJ1-2 gives the full variable domain: DGGITQSPKYLFRKEGQNVTLSCEQNLNHDAMYWYRQDPGQGLRLIYYSQIVNDFQKGDIAEGYSVSREKKESFPLTVTSAQKNPTAFYLCASSSTGPALRGYTFGSGTRLTVV.